The 17 T cell receptor beta chains below were found in one sample sequenced in a study of Tregs in tolerant kidney transplant recipients (dated 2019 in TCRdb). The sample's time point, from its label and the paper: blood sample drawn before combined kidney and bone marrow transplant. Library generation was performed with the immunoSEQ multiplex PCR assay. TCRdb holds this immuneACCESS table with in-frame rearrangements only. Some clones are missing; in checked studies, unresolved V genes explain under half, and the rest has no known cause. The sample has 55,000 to 80,000 clones on record, nearly 98% of them singletons. Around 0.3% of the sample is taken by the ten largest. The sample consisted of Tregs from blood, taken before the transplant. The source of these receptors is a human donor who received a combined kidney and bone marrow transplant.

The V gene is TRBV25-1, the J gene TRBJ2-7, with 9 bases that match TRBD1. The germline CDR1 and CDR2 sequences are MGHDK and SYGVNS. The CDR3 has 15 amino acids. The trim removed 5 bases at V and 0 bases at J, leaving 5 bases unmatched. CDR3 protein: CASSRTGVTSYEQYF. The DNA for the CDR3 is TGTGCCAGCAGTAGGACAGGGGTGACCTCCTACGAGCAGTACTTC.

The chain's CDR3 is CASSFEAGVLYEQYF. The CDR3, as DNA: TGTGCCAGCAGCTTTGAAGCGGGAGTGCTCTACGAGCAGTACTTC. The chain joins TRBV7-3 to TRBJ2-7; 8 bases align to TRBD2. V shed 3 bases, J shed 3 bases, and the junction held 7 bases outside the gene matches. CDR3 length: 15 residues. Germline CDR1 SGHTA, CDR2 FQGTGA.

The rearrangement links TRBV7-2 to TRBJ2-5; D is undetermined. The CDR3 is 14 amino acids. Deletions cut 0 bases from V and 5 bases from J, with 10 bases between. The germline CDR1 and CDR2 sequences are SGHTA and FQGNSA. The CDR3 here is CASSLASRFETQYF. The CDR3 DNA sequence: TGTGCCAGCAGCTTAGCTTCTAGATTTGAGACCCAGTACTTC.

The chain uses TRBV5-4 and TRBJ1-2; 9 bases line up with TRBD1. The CDR3 has 15 residues. Germline loops: CDR1 SGHNT, CDR2 YYREEE (reference sequence). V gave up 4 bases and J gave up 4 bases; unmatched junction bases: 8. CDR3 sequence reads: CASSPPGTGPYGYTF. Here the CDR3 DNA reads TGTGCCAGCAGCCCCCCCGGGACAGGGCCCTATGGCTACACCTTC. Full variable domain (outside the CDR3, taken from reference TRBV5-4 and TRBJ1-2): ETGVTQSPTHLIKTRGQQVTLRCSSQSGHNTVSWYQQALGQGPQFIFQYYREEENGRGNFPPRFSGLQFPNYSSELNVNALELDDSALYLCASSPPGTGPYGYTFGSGTRLTVV.

This sequence joins TRBV5-1 and TRBJ1-6, with D perhaps matching TRBD1 (6 bases). Germline V gives CDR1 SGHRS, CDR2 YFSETQ. The CDR3 is made up of 15 amino acids. V lost 4 bases and J 5 bases, leaving 13 bases between the germline ends. As DNA, the CDR3 is TGCGCCAGCAGCACCCGACAGGTTGATAATTCACCCCTCCACTTT. Protein product: CASSTRQVDNSPLHF.

The chain joins TRBV7-2 to TRBJ2-3; TRBD2 agrees at 10 bases. The V gene's germline CDR1 is SGHTA and CDR2 FQGNSA. The ends lost 5 bases at V and 3 bases at J; junction bases unmatched: 8. This CDR3 is built from 16 residues. The CDR3 DNA reads TGTGCCAGCAGCCCTACCAGCGGGGGGGTAACAGATACGCAGTATTTT. Translated, it gives CASSPTSGGVTDTQYF.

The chain recombines TRBV4-1 with TRBJ2-1; 10 bases line up with TRBD2. The length of the CDR3 is 17 residues. Germline CDR1 is MGHRA and CDR2 is YSYEKL. The V and J ends lost 0 bases and 9 bases, in that order; junction bases with no gene match: 11. CDR3 protein: CASSQDDRLAGAGEQFF. The DNA of the CDR3 is TGCGCCAGCAGCCAAGATGATCGGCTAGCGGGAGCTGGTGAGCAGTTCTTC.

The chain uses TRBV11-3 and TRBJ2-7; a possible D gene is TRBD1 (6 bases). CDR1 is SGHNT and CDR2 is YENEEA in the germline V gene. The CDR3 runs 15 residues. The V end lost 5 bases, the J end lost 0 bases, and 14 bases lay between the germline ends. CDR3 region: CASSRLTGTSYEQYF. The CDR3 DNA follows: TGTGCCAGCAGCAGACTTACAGGGACCTCCTACGAGCAGTACTTC.

The rearrangement uses TRBV6-6 and TRBJ2-3; D gene uncertain. CDR3 size: 13 residues. In germline, CDR1 is MNHNY, CDR2 SVGAGI (reference sequence). V was cut by 7 bases and J by 3 bases, with 11 bases left in between. The CDR3 DNA is TGTGCCAGCAAGGTGGCCGGGACAGATACGCAGTATTTT. This codes for CASKVAGTDTQYF.

The V call is TRBV27, the J call TRBJ2-1; D is unresolved. This CDR3 contains 13 residues. Germline loops: CDR1 MNHEY, CDR2 SMNVEV (reference sequence). Trimming pared 7 bases from V and 3 bases from J, leaving 10 bases between. The CDR3 sequence is CASKSLYYNEQFF. The CDR3 bases are TGTGCCAGCAAAAGCCTATACTACAATGAGCAGTTCTTC.

This rearrangement joins TRBV27 to TRBJ2-1; 7 bases align to TRBD2. CDR1 and CDR2 from the germline V gene are MNHEY and SMNVEV (reference sequence). The V and J ends lost 5 bases and 10 bases, in that order; junction bases with no gene match: 14. CDR3 length equals 15 residues. The CDR3 reads CASSRLALSSSEQFF. The CDR3 DNA reads as TGTGCCAGCAGTAGACTAGCCCTCTCCTCGTCGGAGCAGTTCTTC.

The rearrangement uses TRBV5-5 and TRBJ2-3, with D tentatively TRBD1 (6 bases). Trimming removed 3 bases from V and 6 bases from J, with 17 bases in between. The CDR3 sequence is 15 residues long. Germline CDR1 reads SGHKS; CDR2 reads YYEKEE (reference sequence). CDR3 in amino acids: CASSSDRFRGDTQYF. The CDR3 nucleotides are TGTGCCAGCAGCTCCGACAGGTTTCGCGGGGATACGCAGTATTTT.

The V gene is TRBV5-6, the J gene TRBJ2-5, with D maybe TRBD2 (6 bases). V lost 5 bases to trimming and J lost 7 bases, with 18 bases between them. CDR3 length: 14 amino acids. Germline V gene sequence: CDR1 SGHDT, CDR2 YYEEEE. The DNA of the CDR3 is TGTGCCAGCAGTCAAAGACTAGGATTGGGGACCCAGTACTTC. This gives the protein CASSQRLGLGTQYF.

The chain uses TRBV20-1 and TRBJ2-5; weak D call: TRBD2 (6 bases). Germline V lookup: CDR1 DFQATT, CDR2 SNEGSKA (reference sequence). V lost 7 bases, J lost 1 base, and 7 bases lay in between. The length of the CDR3 is 11 residues. Here the CDR3 DNA reads TGCAGTGGCGGGGCCCAAGAGACCCAGTACTTC. Protein product: CSGGAQETQYF.

This chain links TRBV2 with TRBJ2-7; 9 bases map to TRBD2. Germline V CDR1 and CDR2: SNHLY, FYNNEI. This CDR3 has 13 residues. With V trimmed by 6 bases and J by 7 bases, 7 bases remained unmatched. CDR3: CASSRLAEGEQYF. The CDR3 DNA reads as TGTGCCAGCAGCAGACTAGCGGAGGGTGAGCAGTACTTC.

This chain connects TRBV6-6 to TRBJ1-2, with D unclear. V was clipped by 0 bases and J by 0 bases, with 8 bases between them. CDR3 length equals 15 residues. CDR1 MNHNY and CDR2 SVGAGI come from the germline V gene (reference sequence). DNA of the CDR3: TGTGCCAGCAGTTACTCGGCGGTACCTAACTATGGCTACACCTTC. Its translation is CASSYSAVPNYGYTF.

The chain combines TRBV5-1 with TRBJ2-6; 11 bases map to TRBD1. The ends lost 3 bases at V and 1 base at J; junction bases unmatched: 6. The CDR3 is made up of 18 amino acids. Germline loops: CDR1 SGHRS, CDR2 YFSETQ. This chain's CDR3 is CASSYPGQGGSGANVLTF. The DNA of the CDR3 is TGCGCCAGCAGCTACCCGGGACAGGGGGGGTCTGGGGCCAACGTCCTGACTTTC.